The rows below give T cell receptor beta chains drawn from one sample of a study of shared clonotypes between healthy human individuals. The assay was immunoSEQ multiplex PCR, and TCRdb's table has in-frame clones only and misses some. Of about 680,000 clones in the sample, under 95% were seen once. The sequencing sample was made of naive CD8+ T cells sorted from blood. These receptors all stem from a man aged 30-40 years in good health. Each CDR3 is given with its conserved first and last residue. D genes are given only for firm matches. Clone size, where shown, is once, few, many, or a class for clones that have expanded.

j_call: TRBJ2-5
v_call: TRBV5-6
d_call: .
clone_size: once
cdr3_aa: CASSFKLALNNQETQYF
cdr3_nt: TGTGCCAGCAGCTTTAAACTAGCTCTAAACAACCAAGAGACCCAGTACTTC

j_call: TRBJ2-1
v_call: TRBV11-2
d_call: .
clone_size: .
cdr3_aa: CASSLAGLYNEQFF
cdr3_nt: TGTGCCAGCAGCTTAGCAGGACTGTACAATGAGCAGTTCTTC

j_call: TRBJ2-7
v_call: TRBV7-2
d_call: .
clone_size: .
cdr3_aa: CASSSVQGGMYEQYF
cdr3_nt: TGTGCCAGCAGCTCCGTACAGGGGGGGATGTACGAGCAGTACTTC

j_call: TRBJ2-2
v_call: TRBV6-1
d_call: .
clone_size: .
cdr3_aa: CASSEAGQFAGELFF
cdr3_nt: TGTGCCAGCAGTGAAGCAGGGCAGTTCGCCGGGGAGCTGTTTTTT

j_call: TRBJ2-1
v_call: TRBV7-9
d_call: TRBD2
clone_size: .
cdr3_aa: CASSLWLAVNNEQFF
cdr3_nt: TGTGCCAGCAGCTTGTGGCTAGCGGTAAACAATGAGCAGTTCTTC

j_call: TRBJ2-1
v_call: TRBV19
d_call: .
clone_size: .
cdr3_aa: CASSFRPIPHEQFF
cdr3_nt: TGTGCCAGTAGTTTCCGCCCTATCCCCCATGAGCAGTTCTTC

j_call: TRBJ2-1
v_call: TRBV7-7
d_call: TRBD2
clone_size: few
cdr3_aa: CASSWGGLSDEQFF
cdr3_nt: TGTGCTAGCAGCTGGGGGGGACTGAGCGATGAGCAGTTCTTC

j_call: TRBJ1-1
v_call: TRBV29-1
d_call: TRBD1
clone_size: .
cdr3_aa: CSVLKGDRVNTEAFF
cdr3_nt: TGCAGCGTTCTAAAGGGGGACAGGGTGAACACTGAAGCTTTCTTT

j_call: TRBJ2-7
v_call: TRBV7-6
d_call: .
clone_size: .
cdr3_aa: CASSLLGLSEQYF
cdr3_nt: TGTGCCAGCAGCTTATTAGGGCTGAGCGAGCAGTACTTC

j_call: TRBJ2-3
v_call: TRBV4-3
d_call: .
clone_size: .
cdr3_aa: CASSQDWDSGVLDTQYF
cdr3_nt: TGCGCCAGCAGCCAAGATTGGGACAGCGGGGTTTTGGATACGCAGTATTTT

j_call: TRBJ2-1
v_call: TRBV7-2
d_call: TRBD2
clone_size: few
cdr3_aa: CASSFPPSGTYNEQFF
cdr3_nt: TGTGCCAGCAGCTTCCCCCCCAGCGGGACCTACAATGAGCAGTTCTTC

j_call: TRBJ2-7
v_call: TRBV27
d_call: .
clone_size: .
cdr3_aa: CASSHGSSYEQYF
cdr3_nt: TGTGCCAGCAGCCACGGGAGTTCCTACGAGCAGTACTTC

j_call: TRBJ2-5
v_call: TRBV30
d_call: TRBD2
clone_size: .
cdr3_aa: CAWNLRRASGKSETQYF
cdr3_nt: TGTGCCTGGAACCTCCGGAGGGCCAGCGGGAAAAGTGAGACCCAGTACTTC

j_call: TRBJ2-7
v_call: TRBV28
d_call: TRBD2
clone_size: .
cdr3_aa: CASSRGTSGYEQYF
cdr3_nt: TGTGCCAGCAGCAGGGGGACTAGCGGGTACGAGCAGTACTTC

j_call: TRBJ2-2
v_call: TRBV25-1
d_call: .
clone_size: .
cdr3_aa: CASSGTRQVLNTGELFF
cdr3_nt: TGTGCCAGCAGCGGAACTAGACAGGTTCTGAACACCGGGGAGCTGTTTTTT

j_call: TRBJ2-7
v_call: TRBV27
d_call: TRBD2
clone_size: .
cdr3_aa: CATGGFLGQYF
cdr3_nt: TGTGCCACCGGGGGGTTTTTGGGGCAGTACTTC

j_call: TRBJ2-7
v_call: TRBV5-3
d_call: .
clone_size: once
cdr3_aa: CARSFFYREYEQYF
cdr3_nt: TGTGCCAGAAGCTTTTTTTACAGGGAGTACGAGCAGTACTTC

j_call: TRBJ2-7
v_call: TRBV11-2
d_call: .
clone_size: .
cdr3_aa: CASSLGANYEQYF
cdr3_nt: TGTGCCAGCAGCTTAGGGGCTAACTACGAGCAGTACTTC

j_call: TRBJ2-7
v_call: TRBV15
d_call: .
clone_size: .
cdr3_aa: CATSREGFGAEEQYF
cdr3_nt: TGTGCCACCAGCAGAGAAGGATTTGGGGCGGAGGAGCAGTACTTC